These 7 T cell receptor beta chains were sequenced from one sample in a study of technical replicates of blood from several donors. Sequenced by immunoSEQ multiplex PCR; TCRdb stores in-frame clones only, minus some. The sample has under 100,000 clones; approximately 96% are singletons. The sample taken for sequencing was T cells isolated from PBMCs. The origin of the receptors is a human donor in good health.

The CDR3 coding sequence is TGTGCCAGTAGTTTTGCCCGGACTAAATACAATGAGCAGTTCTTC. Translated, it gives CASSFARTKYNEQFF. V is TRBV19 and J is TRBJ2-1; D possibly corresponds to TRBD2 (6 bases). The germline gives CDR1 LNHDA, CDR2 SQIVND (reference sequence). V lost 5 bases and J 4 bases, leaving 15 bases between the germline ends. The CDR3 covers 15 residues.

The J gene is TRBJ1-4, the V gene TRBV10-3, with 8 nucleotides matching TRBD1. CDR3 length equals 13 residues. Germline lookup yields CDR1 ENHRY and CDR2 SYGVKD. V shed 6 bases and J 8 bases; nucleotides not matched to a gene: 5. CDR3 coding DNA: TGTGCCATCAGGTCAGGGGACAGGGAAAAACTGTTTTTT. Encoded protein: CAIRSGDREKLFF.

The V call is TRBV6-5, the J call TRBJ2-7; 8 bases match TRBD2. Germline V gene lookup returns CDR1 MNHEY and CDR2 SVGAGI. The length of the CDR3 is 14 residues. With 2 bases clipped from V and 3 bases from J, the junction kept 3 bases outside the gene matches. The DNA for the CDR3 is TGTGCCAGCAGTTACGCCGGGACTAGCTACGAGCAGTACTTC. It codes for CASSYAGTSYEQYF.

The rearrangement links TRBV5-1 to TRBJ2-3; D might be TRBD1 (6 bases). Germline CDR1 and CDR2: SGHRS and YFSETQ. Trimming took off 0 bases at V and 8 bases at J, with 19 bases between the two ends. CDR3 length: 16 residues. For the CDR3, the DNA is TGCGCCAGCAGCTTGGATCCCCGACAGGTCCAGGGTACGCAGTATTTT. It translates to CASSLDPRQVQGTQYF.

This clone was seen only once. V usage is TRBV10-3 and J usage is TRBJ2-5, with D maybe TRBD2 (6 bases). The tail of the sequence fits TRBJ2-7 better, so the J call may be wrong. The length of the CDR3 is 14 residues. Germline CDR1 and CDR2: ENHRY and SYGVKD. This CDR3 reads CAISELRDSYEQYF. As DNA, the CDR3 is TGTGCCATCAGTGAGTTGCGGGACTCCTACGAGCAGTACTTC.

In DNA, the CDR3 is TGCGCCAGCAGCCAGGATCAGGTTCGCACTGAAGCTTTCTTT. Translated, it gives CASSQDQVRTEAFF. V and J are TRBV4-1 and TRBJ1-1, with unresolved D. The V gene lost 3 bases and the J gene lost 4 bases, with 12 bases spanning the gap. CDR1 is MGHRA, CDR2 YSYEKL, per germline. The CDR3 totals 14 residues.

The chain employs TRBV5-1 and TRBJ1-1; D is ambiguous. CDR1 is SGHRS, CDR2 YFSETQ, per germline. Deletions cut 2 bases from V and 2 bases from J, with 7 bases between. CDR3 length: 13 residues. The CDR3 bases are TGCGCCAGCAGCTTACGAGTAAACACTGAAGCTTTCTTT. Residues: CASSLRVNTEAFF.